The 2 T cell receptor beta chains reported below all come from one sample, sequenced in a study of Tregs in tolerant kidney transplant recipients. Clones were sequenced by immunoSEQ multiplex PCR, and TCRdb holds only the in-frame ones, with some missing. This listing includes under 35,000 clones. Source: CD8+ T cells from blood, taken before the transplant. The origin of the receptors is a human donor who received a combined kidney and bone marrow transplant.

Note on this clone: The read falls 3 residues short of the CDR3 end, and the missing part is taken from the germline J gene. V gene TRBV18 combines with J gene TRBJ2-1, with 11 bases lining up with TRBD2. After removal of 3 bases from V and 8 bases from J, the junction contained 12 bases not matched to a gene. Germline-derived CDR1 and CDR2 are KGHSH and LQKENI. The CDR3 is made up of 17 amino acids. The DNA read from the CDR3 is TGTGCCAGCTCACCGGACTCTACTAGCGGGAGTTGGGATGAG. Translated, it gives CASSPDSTSGSWDE. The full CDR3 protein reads CASSPDSTSGSWDEQFF.

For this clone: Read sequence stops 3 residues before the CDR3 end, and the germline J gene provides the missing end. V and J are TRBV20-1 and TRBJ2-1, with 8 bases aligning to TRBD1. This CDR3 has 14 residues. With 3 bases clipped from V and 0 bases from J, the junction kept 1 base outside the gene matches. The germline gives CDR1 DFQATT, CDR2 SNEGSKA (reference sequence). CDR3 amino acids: CSARDRASYNEQFF. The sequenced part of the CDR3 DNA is TGCAGTGCTAGGGACAGGGCCTCCTACAATGAG.